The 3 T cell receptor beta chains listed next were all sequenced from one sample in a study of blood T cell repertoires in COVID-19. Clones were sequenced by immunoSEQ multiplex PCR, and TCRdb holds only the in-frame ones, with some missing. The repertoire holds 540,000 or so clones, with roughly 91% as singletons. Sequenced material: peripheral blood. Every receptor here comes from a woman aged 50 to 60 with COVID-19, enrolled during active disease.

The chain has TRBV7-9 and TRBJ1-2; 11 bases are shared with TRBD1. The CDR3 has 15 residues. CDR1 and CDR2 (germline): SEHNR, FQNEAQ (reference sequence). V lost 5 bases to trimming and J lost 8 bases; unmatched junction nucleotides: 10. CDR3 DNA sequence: TGTGCCAGCAGCCCCTGGACAGGGGGCGAGGAAGGCTACACCTTC. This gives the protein CASSPWTGGEEGYTF.

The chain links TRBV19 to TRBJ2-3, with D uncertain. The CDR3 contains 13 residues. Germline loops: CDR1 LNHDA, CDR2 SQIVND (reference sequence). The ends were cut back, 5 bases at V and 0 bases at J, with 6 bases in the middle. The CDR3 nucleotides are TGTGCCAGTAGTCACAAAAGCACAGATACGCAGTATTTT. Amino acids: CASSHKSTDTQYF.

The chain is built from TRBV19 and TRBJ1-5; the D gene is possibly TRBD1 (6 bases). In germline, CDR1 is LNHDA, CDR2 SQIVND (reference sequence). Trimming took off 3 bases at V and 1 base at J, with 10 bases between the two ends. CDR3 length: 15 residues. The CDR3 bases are TGTGCCAGTAGTATCCAGGGGTCAAGCAATCAGCCCCAGCATTTT. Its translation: CASSIQGSSNQPQHF.